This record covers a single T cell receptor beta chain. Its antigen is as yet unknown. The protocol was immunoSEQ multiplex PCR, while the TCRdb copy is restricted to in-frame clones and leaves out a portion. The sample gives more than 85,000 clones, approximately 87% of which show up once; 4.4% is in the top ten. The sample belongs to a study of T cell responses to AZD1222 COVID-19 vaccine. Findings of the study overall: Clonal diversity was possibly underestimated, and white British individuals and females predominated among donors. Nearly half of unique spike-specific TCRs reportedly avoided B.1.351 and B.1.1.7 mutated regions. Spike was spanned by vaccine-associated CD4 TCRs, which were dominant at 160-218 and 743-854.

Per the germline V gene, CDR1 is MNHNY and CDR2 is SVGAGI (reference sequence). Deletions cut 2 bases from V and 7 bases from J, with 18 bases between. The CDR3 runs to 16 residues. Recipients boosted at about 4 weeks or about 12 weeks are pooled. The sample was peripheral blood, taken 28 days after the second AZD1222 dose. The receptor comes from an adult who received the AZD1222 COVID-19 vaccine. J is TRBJ1-5 and V is TRBV6-6, with D perhaps matching TRBD1 (6 bases). Here the CDR3 reads CASSYVSGGLGQPQHF. The CDR3 DNA is TGTGCCAGCAGTTACGTTTCGGGGGGCTTGGGCCAGCCCCAGCATTTT.